Reported below is one TCR beta chain. The source of the sample is a study of blood T cell repertoires in COVID-19. TCRdb's copy holds only in-frame clones and misses some; the assay was immunoSEQ multiplex PCR. The data contain 150,000 to 200,000 clones, around four fifths of them seen just once; the ten biggest clones take up about 11%. The V gene lost 2 bases and the J gene lost 0 bases, with 13 bases spanning the gap. The CDR3 contains 16 residues. Germline CDR1 reads SGHDT; CDR2 reads YYEEEE. Sequencing was done on a sample of peripheral blood. The chain combines TRBV5-6 with TRBJ2-3, with D unclear. This sequence originates from a human donor in a cohort sampled during active COVID-19. CDR3 sequence (DNA): TGTGCCAGCAGCTTAGGTCAGGAAGTTAGCACAGATACGCAGTATTTT. It yields the protein CASSLGQEVSTDTQYF.